The present T cell receptor beta chain was sequenced within a study of control samples from healthy donors and cancer patients. Germline V gene lookup returns CDR1 MDHEN and CDR2 SYDVKM. The trim removed 5 bases at V and 10 bases at J, leaving 13 bases unmatched. The CDR3 spans 14 residues. Clones were read by immunoSEQ multiplex PCR, and TCRdb kept only the in-frame ones, dropping some. The table includes roughly 150,000 clones, 80% to 90% detected once. The chain is built from TRBV28 and TRBJ1-1; 7 positions agree with TRBD1. Sequencing was done on a sample of blood. The TCR was taken from a man aged 18 to 35 in good health. This chain's CDR3 is CASSGGDRIISAFF. Here the CDR3 DNA reads TGTGCCAGCAGTGGGGGGGACAGAATAATTTCAGCTTTCTTT.